The 13 T cell receptor beta chains listed next were all sequenced from one sample in a study of blood T cell repertoires in COVID-19. Generated by immunoSEQ multiplex PCR, the TCRdb table keeps only in-frame clones and is missing some. The sample has approximately 50,000 clones, approximately 89% seen once. The sequencing sample was made of peripheral blood. The receptors originated from a man aged 60-69 years with acute or convalescent COVID-19.

V is TRBV2 and J is TRBJ2-7; 9 bases map to TRBD1. In germline, CDR1 is SNHLY, CDR2 FYNNEI. V lost 8 bases and J lost 9; bases outside the gene matches: 14. This CDR3 contains 14 residues. The CDR3 reads CASGGQGSPFGQYF. In DNA form, the CDR3 reads TGTGCCAGCGGAGGACAGGGGTCCCCTTTCGGGCAGTACTTC.

The chain couples TRBV2 to TRBJ2-1; D is perhaps TRBD2 (6 bases). CDR1 is SNHLY, CDR2 FYNNEI, per germline. The CDR3 has 15 residues. Between the trimmed V and J ends, which lost 9 bases and 2 bases, there was a span of 17 bases. The CDR3 region is CASLAGPIAYNEQFF. The CDR3 nucleotides read TGTGCCAGTTTGGCGGGACCAATTGCCTACAATGAGCAGTTCTTC.

The CDR3 coding sequence is TGTGCCAGCAGAGGGACTAGCGGGGGCCAACAGTTCTTC. This gives the protein CASRGTSGGQQFF. The V call is TRBV2, the J call TRBJ2-1, with TRBD2 matching over 14 bases. J gave up 13 bases and V 6 bases, and 5 bases lay outside the gene matches. The CDR3 length is 13 residues. The germline CDR1 and CDR2 sequences are SNHLY and FYNNEI. The full variable domain, in which reference TRBV2 and TRBJ2-1 provide the parts outside the CDR3, is EPEVTQTPSHQVTQMGQEVILRCVPISNHLYFYWYRQILGQKVEFLVSFYNNEISEKSEIFDDQFSVERPDGSNFTLKIRSTKLEDSAMYFCASRGTSGGQQFFGPGTRLTVL.

The chain couples TRBV20-1 to TRBJ2-3; D is undetermined. This CDR3 spans 11 amino acids. Trimming removed 3 bases from V and 5 bases from J, with 6 bases in between. Germline assignment: CDR1 DFQATT and CDR2 SNEGSKA (reference sequence). The CDR3 sequence is CSASRLDTQYF. CDR3 nucleotides: TGCAGTGCTAGTCGTCTAGATACGCAGTATTTT.

V gene TRBV6-6 combines with J gene TRBJ1-5; D unresolved. Germline loops: CDR1 MNHNY, CDR2 SVGAGI (reference sequence). The CDR3 has 14 amino acids. Trimming took off 2 bases at V and 5 bases at J, with 10 bases between the two ends. The CDR3 protein is CASSYPPGDQPQHF. In DNA form, the CDR3 reads TGTGCCAGCAGTTACCCGCCCGGGGATCAGCCCCAGCATTTT.

This clone has just a few counts. This chain links TRBV30 with TRBJ1-5; D call uncertain. CDR3 length equals 13 residues. Germline-derived CDR1 and CDR2 are GTSNPN and SVGIG (reference sequence). Between the trimmed V and J ends, which lost 5 bases and 0 bases, there was a span of 8 bases. The DNA of the CDR3 is TGTGCCTGGGGCGAGTATAGCAATCAGCCCCAGCATTTT. This codes for CAWGEYSNQPQHF.

This chain connects TRBV27 to TRBJ1-1; 10 positions agree with TRBD1. There are 17 residues in the CDR3. Germline V CDR1 and CDR2: MNHEY, SMNVEV (reference sequence). The trim removed 2 bases at V and 0 bases at J, leaving 6 bases unmatched. The CDR3 sequence is CASSLKRTGGLNTEAFF. CDR3 DNA: TGTGCCAGCAGTTTAAAAAGGACAGGGGGTTTGAACACTGAAGCTTTCTTT.

The chain links TRBV9 to TRBJ2-7, with 10 bases aligning to TRBD1. This CDR3 is 14 amino acids long. Germline CDR1 SGDLS, CDR2 YYNGEE. J lost 2 bases, V lost 4 bases, and 3 bases had no gene match. CDR3 DNA: TGTGCCAGCAGCCATGGACAGGGGGCCTACGAGCAGTACTTC. Its translation is CASSHGQGAYEQYF.

The rearrangement joins TRBV1 to TRBJ2-3; no check of the table's D call, TRBD2, against the DNA was made. TRBV1 is tagged as a pseudogene. CDR3 size: 15 residues. CDR3 residues: CTSSQDQRITDTQYF. CDR3 nucleotide sequence: TGCACCAGCAGCCAAGACCAGCGGATCACAGATACGCAGTATTTT.

The J gene is TRBJ2-1, the V gene TRBV11-2; 10 bases map to TRBD1. Germline-derived CDR1 and CDR2 are SGHAT and FQNNGV. The ends lost 7 bases at V and 5 bases at J; junction bases unmatched: 5. The CDR3 covers 14 residues. The CDR3: CASMRDRGNNEQFF. In DNA form, the CDR3 reads TGTGCCAGCATGCGGGACAGGGGAAACAATGAGCAGTTCTTC.

This clone was observed a handful of times. The chain links TRBV5-4 to TRBJ1-1, with D tentatively TRBD1 (6 bases). Germline CDR1 and CDR2: SGHNT and YYREEE (reference sequence). V lost 4 bases and J lost 4, with 17 bases in between. There are 15 residues in the CDR3. The CDR3 nucleotides read TGTGCCAGCAGCCCACCCACAGGGTGGAGCACTGAAGCTTTCTTT. Translation gives CASSPPTGWSTEAFF.

A single count supports this clone. The chain uses TRBV9 and TRBJ1-2, with 9 bases aligning to TRBD1. With 7 bases clipped from V and 6 bases from J, the junction kept 16 bases outside the gene matches. Germline lookup yields CDR1 SGDLS and CDR2 YYNGEE. The CDR3 totals 16 residues. CDR3 residues: CASAVGQGHRLDGYTF. In DNA form, the CDR3 reads TGTGCCAGCGCAGTAGGACAGGGGCATAGGTTGGATGGCTACACCTTC.

The rearrangement uses TRBV9 and TRBJ2-2; a possible D gene is TRBD2 (5 bases). The CDR3 covers 17 residues. CDR1 SGDLS and CDR2 YYNGEE come from the germline V gene. Trimming left V 2 bases short and J 0 bases short, with 14 bases between. CDR3 protein: CASSVWETPSNTGELFF. The CDR3 coding sequence is TGTGCCAGCAGCGTCTGGGAGACCCCGTCGAACACCGGGGAGCTGTTTTTT.